Reported below is one TCR beta chain. The antigen is undetermined. The data were taken from a study of shared clonotypes between healthy human individuals. Notes on the study in general: Compared with clonotypes that all four donors shared, non-shared clonotypes had lower generation probabilities. Some naive CD4 clonotypes, roughly 4.7%, turned up in common across several donors.

Trimming cost V 3 bases and J 3 bases, with 12 bases left between them. Germline V gene data show CDR1 as LNHNV and CDR2 as YYDKDF (reference sequence). The length of the CDR3 is 15 residues. Each replicate PCR on the sorted subsets used around 200 ng DNA (roughly 30,000 T cell genomes). Profiling relied on immunoSEQ multiplex PCR, and the TCRdb table lists in-frame clones only, not all of them. The top ten clones hold approximately 0.38% of a sample with 1.4 million or so clones, 97% to 99% of them seen once. The chain recombines TRBV15 with TRBJ1-5; maybe TRBD1 (6 bases). The clonotype was recovered from a man aged 25-45 years in good health. Sequencing was carried out using naive CD4+ T cells sorted from blood. Subset of the sample: CD45RA+ positively selected. The DNA for the CDR3 is TGTGCCACCAGCAGGAGACAGGTCATCAATCAGCCCCAGCATTTT. This gives the protein CATSRRQVINQPQHF. Drawing the rest from reference TRBV15 and TRBJ1-5, the complete variable domain is DAMVIQNPRYQVTQFGKPVTLSCSQTLNHNVMYWYQQKSSQAPKLLFHYYDKDFNNEADTPDNFQSRRPNTSFCFLDIRSPGLGDTAMYLCATSRRQVINQPQHFGDGTRLSIL.